What follows describes a single T cell receptor (beta chain). The sample belongs to a study of blood T cell repertoires in COVID-19. Overall study context: From T cells, B-cell-depleted T cells, or PBMCs came the material, which was cDNA or gDNA.

Study processing details: For nucleated cells, counts were estimated from reference gene primer amplification. The table came from immunoSEQ multiplex PCR; TCRdb's copy has only in-frame clones and leaves some out. V and J calls and clone size are those listed in that table; D and trimming were worked out from the DNA. This repertoire shows 300,000 to 350,000 clones, 90% to 95% found once; its top ten account for roughly 3.6%. This CDR3 region has 17 residues. V lost 3 bases to trimming and J lost 0 bases, with 15 bases between them. Germline values: CDR1 SGDLS, CDR2 YYNGEE. This clonotype originated in a woman in her 30s who had been exposed to COVID-19. The chain is built from TRBV9 and TRBJ1-4; D unresolved. The sample comprised PBMCs or T cells enriched from blood (not recorded which). The CDR3 protein is CASSASTATSTNEKLFF. The CDR3 DNA follows: TGTGCCAGCAGCGCCAGTACAGCTACGTCAACTAATGAAAAACTGTTTTTT.